This passage covers 18 T cell receptor beta chains from one sample sequenced in a study of beta chain features in type 1 diabetes. Broader study findings: Significant though moderate, a shortening of TCRB CDR3s appeared in all four CD4+ subsets of Type 1 diabetes patients.

cDNA synthesis used the whole RNA isolate, giving expressed TCRB sequences. The table came from immunoSEQ multiplex PCR; TCRdb's copy has only in-frame clones and leaves some out. The table shows around 600,000 clones, with 12% occurring only once. Their antigens are not known. The sample consisted of naive CD4+ T cells from blood. The receptor set was obtained from a man between 25 and 39 years old with type 1 diabetes.

The rearrangement joins TRBV6-5 to TRBJ2-2; D ambiguous. Germline CDR1 reads MNHEY; CDR2 reads SVGAGI. V lost 4 bases to trimming and J lost 4 bases, with 7 bases between them. The CDR3 is 13 residues long. This chain's CDR3 is CASSSPSTGELFF. The CDR3 coding sequence is TGTGCCAGCAGTTCCCCATCCACCGGGGAGCTGTTTTTT.

The gene calls are TRBV5-4 and TRBJ1-6; 9 positions agree with TRBD1. The CDR3 sequence is 16 residues long. CDR1 and CDR2 from the germline V gene are SGHNT and YYREEE (reference sequence). The J segment lost 9 bases and the V segment lost 3 bases, leaving 10 bases of the junction unmatched. CDR3 sequence reads: CASSSPGQGSVSPLHF. The CDR3 nucleotides read TGTGCCAGCAGCTCACCGGGACAGGGTTCTGTTTCACCCCTCCACTTT.

This clone was seen a few times. The V gene is TRBV5-1, the J gene TRBJ2-5, with 9 bases matching TRBD1. Germline V gives CDR1 SGHRS, CDR2 YFSETQ. The CDR3 has 15 residues. Unmatched junction bases numbered 8, after V lost 3 bases and J lost 5 bases. The CDR3, as DNA: TGCGCCAGCAGCTGGGGGGACAGGGAATACGAGACCCAGTACTTC. Its protein is CASSWGDREYETQYF.

V gene TRBV11-2 combines with J gene TRBJ2-4, with D perhaps TRBD1 (6 bases). Germline CDR1 is SGHAT and CDR2 is FQNNGV. The CDR3 runs to 17 residues. Trimming shortened V by 5 bases and J by 0 bases, and 17 bases separated the two germline ends. CDR3 nucleotides: TGTGCCAGCAGCCCCGTCGTACAGGGAGTAGCCAAAAACATTCAGTACTTC. Translation gives CASSPVVQGVAKNIQYF.

The sample holds a few counts of this clone. Other nucleotide sequences from this sample produce the same CDR3. V gene TRBV29-1 combines with J gene TRBJ2-7; tentative D call: TRBD1 (6 bases). Germline loops: CDR1 SQVTM, CDR2 ANQGSEA. The CDR3 totals 12 residues. V was trimmed by 0 bases and J by 3 bases, leaving 6 bases between them. As DNA, the CDR3 is TGCAGCGTTGAAGAACAGGGCTACGAGCAGTACTTC. It yields the protein CSVEEQGYEQYF.

The V and J genes are TRBV9 and TRBJ1-6, with 8 bases identical to TRBD1. Per germline, CDR1 SGDLS and CDR2 YYNGEE. V dropped 4 bases and J dropped 4; count of bases not matched to a gene: 19. The CDR3 runs 20 residues. The CDR3: CASSLEVGRAGGRYNSPLHF. CDR3 bases: TGTGCCAGCAGCCTAGAGGTTGGAAGGGCAGGGGGCCGTTATAATTCACCCCTCCACTTT.

The rearrangement joins TRBV18 to TRBJ2-5; D remains ambiguous. From germline, CDR1 is KGHSH and CDR2 LQKENI. The CDR3 loop spans 14 amino acids. The V end lost 5 bases, the J end lost 4 bases, and 14 bases lay between the germline ends. CDR3: CASSTGPEGETQYF. The CDR3 DNA reads as TGTGCCAGCTCAACCGGGCCCGAAGGAGAGACCCAGTACTTC. Full variable domain (remainder filled in from reference TRBV18 and TRBJ2-5): NAGVMQNPRHLVRRRGQEARLRCSPMKGHSHVYWYRQLPEEGLKFMVYLQKENIIDESGMPKERFSAEFPKEGPSILRIQQVVRGDSAAYFCASSTGPEGETQYFGPGTRLLVL.

The chain has TRBV6-5 and TRBJ2-6, with 8 bases identical to TRBD1. From germline, CDR1 is MNHEY and CDR2 SVGAGI. V trimming: 6 bases; J trimming: 0 bases; junction bases outside the gene matches: 1. The CDR3 consists of 15 residues. The CDR3 is CASSDRGSGANVLTF. The CDR3 bases are TGTGCCAGCAGCGACAGGGGCTCTGGGGCCAACGTCCTGACTTTC.

This clone was detected only a few times. Other DNA variants within this sample encode the same CDR3. V and J are TRBV7-2 and TRBJ1-1; 7 positions agree with TRBD1. The V gene's germline CDR1 is SGHTA and CDR2 FQGNSA. The CDR3 loop spans 13 amino acids. Trimming removed 2 bases from V and 4 bases from J; junction bases left unmatched: 1. The CDR3, as DNA: TGTGCCAGCAGCTTAAAGGGGGCCACTGAAGCTTTCTTT. Its protein product is CASSLKGATEAFF.

This clone showed up just a few times. V gene TRBV30 combines with J gene TRBJ1-3; no clear D gene. Germline CDR1 and CDR2: GTSNPN and SVGIG (reference sequence). The CDR3 is made up of 14 amino acids. V was shortened by 2 bases and J by 0 bases, with 8 bases between the two germline ends. CDR3 sequence: CAWSPDNSGNTIYF. CDR3 DNA sequence: TGTGCCTGGAGTCCCGACAACTCTGGAAACACCATATATTTT.

This chain links TRBV27 with TRBJ1-5, with 7 bases aligning to TRBD1. Unmatched junction bases numbered 5, after V lost 5 bases and J lost 1 base. Looked up from germline, CDR1 is MNHEY and CDR2 is SMNVEV (reference sequence). CDR3 size: 15 residues. The CDR3 DNA reads TGTGCCAGCAGTGCCCAGGGGGAGAGCAATCAGCCCCAGCATTTT. Its protein product is CASSAQGESNQPQHF.

The chain's CDR3 is CAISEMTGAQETQYF. CDR3 nucleotide sequence: TGTGCCATCAGTGAGATGACAGGGGCCCAAGAGACCCAGTACTTC. The rearrangement uses TRBV10-3 and TRBJ2-5; 8 nucleotides match TRBD1. This CDR3 region has 15 residues. The V gene end was trimmed by 2 bases and the J gene end by 1 base; junction bases not matched to a gene: 3. Germline lookup yields CDR1 ENHRY and CDR2 SYGVKD.

In this sample, this clone turned up a few times. The V and J genes are TRBV7-2 and TRBJ2-3; D not resolved. CDR1 is SGHTA and CDR2 is FQGNSA in the germline V gene. The V gene lost 5 bases and the J gene lost 3 bases, with 9 bases spanning the gap. The CDR3 has 13 amino acids. This CDR3 is CASSPHRTDTQYF. Here the CDR3 DNA reads TGTGCCAGCAGCCCGCATAGAACAGATACGCAGTATTTT.

The chain is built from TRBV6-1 and TRBJ1-1, with D unresolved. This CDR3 contains 15 residues. The germline V gene encodes CDR1 MNHNS and CDR2 SASEGT. Deletions cut 2 bases from V and 4 bases from J, with 14 bases between. The chain's CDR3 is CASSERRGKGTEAFF. The CDR3 bases are TGTGCCAGCAGTGAAAGGAGAGGGAAGGGCACTGAAGCTTTCTTT.

The rearrangement joins TRBV18 to TRBJ1-4; D may be TRBD1 (5 bases). In germline, CDR1 is KGHSH, CDR2 LQKENI. With 3 bases removed from V and 8 bases from J, the gap between germline ends came to 10 bases. The CDR3 runs 13 residues. The CDR3 sequence is CASSPLGDEKLFF. The CDR3 coding sequence is TGTGCCAGCTCACCCTTAGGGGACGAAAAACTGTTTTTT.

The rearrangement links TRBV15 to TRBJ2-2, with 8 bases matching TRBD1. CDR3 length: 14 residues. Looked up from germline, CDR1 is LNHNV and CDR2 is YYDKDF (reference sequence). The junction had 5 bases not matched to a gene; V was cut back by 6 bases and J by 5 bases. Written as DNA, the CDR3 is TGTGCCACCAGAGGGACAGGAGGGACCGGGGAGCTGTTTTTT. This codes for CATRGTGGTGELFF.

This clone came up a few times. The chain employs TRBV10-3 and TRBJ1-6, with 8 bases aligning to TRBD1. Germline CDR1 reads ENHRY; CDR2 reads SYGVKD. Trimming took 10 bases from V and 8 from J; bases not matched to a gene: 10. The CDR3 runs to 14 residues. The CDR3 sequence: CATHHGTGDSPLHF. The CDR3 DNA follows: TGTGCCACCCATCATGGGACAGGAGATTCACCCCTCCACTTT.

V usage is TRBV6-4 and J usage is TRBJ2-2; 7 bases agree with TRBD1. The V segment lost 4 bases and the J segment 5 bases; nucleotides outside the gene matches: 4. CDR1 and CDR2 from the germline V gene are MRHNA and SNTAGT. This CDR3 region has 14 residues. The DNA for the CDR3 is TGTGCCAGCAGTGTACAGGGGTGGACCGGGGAGCTGTTTTTT. Translation gives CASSVQGWTGELFF.